The 10 T cell receptor beta chains below were found in one sample sequenced in a study of cytotoxic CD8 clonotypes in ibrutinib-treated CLL. Repertoires were generated with immunoSEQ multiplex PCR, while TCRdb's copy carries only in-frame clones and drops some. The table has 70,000 to 80,000 clones, 83% seen once. The specimen was PBMCs, collected after 24 months of ibrutinib treatment. The receptors come from a human donor with chronic lymphocytic leukemia.

The gene calls are TRBV27 and TRBJ2-7, with 10 bases aligning to TRBD1. The CDR3 extends over 17 amino acids. Germline CDR1 and CDR2: MNHEY and SMNVEV (reference sequence). V trimming: 5 bases; J trimming: 3 bases; junction bases outside the gene matches: 13. The CDR3 protein is CASSITAGTGEGYEQYF. CDR3 bases: TGTGCCAGCAGTATAACCGCCGGGACAGGGGAAGGCTACGAGCAGTACTTC.

The chain has TRBV11-2 and TRBJ2-1; 10 nucleotides align to TRBD1. The V gene end was trimmed by 1 base and the J gene end by 5 bases; junction bases not matched to a gene: 2. The CDR3 consists of 15 residues. In germline, CDR1 is SGHAT, CDR2 FQNNGV. CDR3 sequence reads: CASSLGGTGDNEQFF. DNA for the CDR3: TGTGCCAGCAGCTTAGGGGGGACAGGGGACAATGAGCAGTTCTTC.

This clone was observed a few times. The V call is TRBV5-1, the J call TRBJ1-5, with a possible D match to TRBD1 (6 bases). V was trimmed by 0 bases and J by 4 bases, leaving 11 bases between them. In germline, CDR1 is SGHRS, CDR2 YFSETQ. The CDR3 has 15 residues. The CDR3 reads CASSLAGQKNQPQHF. The CDR3 coding sequence is TGCGCCAGCAGCTTGGCAGGACAGAAAAATCAGCCCCAGCATTTT.

The CDR3 is CASSPLRDTQYF. Written as DNA, the CDR3 is TGTGCCAGCTCACCTCTCAGAGATACGCAGTATTTT. The chain joins TRBV18 to TRBJ2-3; D is undetermined. Looked up from germline, CDR1 is KGHSH and CDR2 is LQKENI. Deletions cut 3 bases from V and 5 bases from J, with 6 bases between. The CDR3 runs 12 residues.

This clone was counted between two and nine times. This chain joins TRBV4-1 and TRBJ1-1, with D possibly being TRBD1 (6 bases). CDR3 length equals 15 residues. In germline, CDR1 is MGHRA, CDR2 YSYEKL. Trimming took 4 bases from V and 4 from J, leaving 16 bases between them. CDR3 sequence reads: CASSRPNREGTEAFF. The CDR3, as DNA: TGCGCCAGCAGCCGCCCGAACAGGGAGGGCACTGAAGCTTTCTTT.

This sequence joins TRBV29-1 and TRBJ1-1; no clear D. V was shortened by 3 bases and J by 5 bases, with 22 bases between the two germline ends. This CDR3 comprises 16 residues. The germline V gene has CDR1 SQVTM and CDR2 ANQGSEA. In DNA form, the CDR3 reads TGCAGCGTTGAGGCTCGGGCTGGACTCTTGGCTACTGAAGCTTTCTTT. Protein: CSVEARAGLLATEAFF.

This clone has a handful of counts. The chain has TRBV19 and TRBJ2-2; D is perhaps TRBD1 (5 bases). Trimming pared 6 bases from V and 2 bases from J, leaving 13 bases between. The CDR3 is made up of 15 amino acids. CDR1 is LNHDA, CDR2 SQIVND, per germline (reference sequence). The CDR3: CASRTPDRNTGELFF. In nucleotides, the CDR3 is TGTGCCAGTAGGACTCCCGACAGAAACACCGGGGAGCTGTTTTTT.

V gene TRBV25-1 combines with J gene TRBJ1-6; no clear D. CDR3 length: 13 amino acids. Germline V gene sequence: CDR1 MGHDK, CDR2 SYGVNS. Trimming stripped 2 bases from V and 7 bases from J, with 6 bases between. CDR3 nucleotide sequence: TGTGCCAGCAGTGAAGTGGGGAATTCACCCCTCCACTTT. Amino acids: CASSEVGNSPLHF.

The sample holds one count of this clone. This chain connects TRBV21-1 to TRBJ1-1. TRBV21-1 is a pseudogene segment. This CDR3 is built from 19 residues. The CDR3 loop is CASSKKSPGDRGGVTEAFF. In nucleotides, the CDR3 is TGTGCCAGCAGCAAAAAGAGCCCTGGGGACAGAGGGGGGGTCACTGAAGCTTTCTTT.

The chain combines TRBV19 with TRBJ1-5; 10 bases line up with TRBD1. With V trimmed by 4 bases and J by 6 bases, 3 bases remained unmatched. This CDR3 has 14 residues. Per the germline V gene, CDR1 is LNHDA and CDR2 is SQIVND (reference sequence). For the CDR3, the DNA is TGTGCCAGTAGTAGGACAGGGGGGGGTCAGCCCCAGCATTTT. Amino acids: CASSRTGGGQPQHF. The whole variable domain, remainder taken from reference TRBV19 and TRBJ1-5, is DGGITQSPKYLFRKEGQNVTLSCEQNLNHDAMYWYRQDPGQGLRLIYYSQIVNDFQKGDIAEGYSVSREKKESFPLTVTSAQKNPTAFYLCASSRTGGGQPQHFGDGTRLSIL.